This record concerns one T cell receptor beta chain sequence. Its antigen remains unknown. The data stem from a study of cytomegalovirus exposure and HLA in healthy donors. General study findings and limits: The study flagged about 150 TCR beta chains as cytomegalovirus-associated. Some V segments could not be told apart, so they were left out, TRBV6-2 and TRBV6-3 among them. Clonal expansion was found to be greater in HLA-associated TCR beta chains than in equally common others in a later analysis. Reportedly, diagnosis of cytomegalovirus status by the classifier showed high specificity and sensitivity.

V gave up 4 bases and J gave up 4 bases, with 8 bases separating them. The germline V gene has CDR1 SGHRS and CDR2 YFSETQ. This CDR3 is 13 amino acids long. The PCR was carried out with 60 Vbeta primers and 13 Jbeta primers. Sequencing used immunoSEQ multiplex PCR; TCRdb keeps in-frame clones, though not all of them. The repertoire holds about 160,000 clones, with roughly 70% as singletons. The rearrangement uses TRBV5-1 and TRBJ2-2; possibly TRBD1 for D (6 bases). The TCR originated in a woman between 50 and 59 years old in good health and CMV-seropositive. Sequenced input: PBMCs. The DNA of the CDR3 is TGCGCCAGCAGCGTGACAGGCACCGGGGAGCTGTTTTTT. This gives the protein CASSVTGTGELFF.